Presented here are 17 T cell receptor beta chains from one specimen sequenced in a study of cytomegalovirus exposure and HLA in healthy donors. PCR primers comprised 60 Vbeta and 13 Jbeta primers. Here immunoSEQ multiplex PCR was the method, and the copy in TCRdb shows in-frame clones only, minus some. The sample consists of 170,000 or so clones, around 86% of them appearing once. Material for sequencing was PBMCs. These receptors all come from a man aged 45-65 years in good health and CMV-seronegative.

The CDR3 coding sequence is TGTGCCAGCAGTCCAGGACTAGCGGGGGGAGAGACCCAGTACTTC. Residues: CASSPGLAGGETQYF. This sequence joins TRBV9 and TRBJ2-5; the match to TRBD2 covers 14 bases. Germline V gene sequence: CDR1 SGDLS, CDR2 YYNGEE. The CDR3 sequence is 15 residues long. With V trimmed by 5 bases and J by 4 bases, 4 bases remained unmatched.

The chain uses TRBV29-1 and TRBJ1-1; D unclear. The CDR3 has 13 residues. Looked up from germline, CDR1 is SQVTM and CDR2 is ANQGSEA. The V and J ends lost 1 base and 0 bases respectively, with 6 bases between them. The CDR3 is CSVEGPLNTEAFF. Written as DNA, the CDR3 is TGCAGCGTTGAAGGTCCTTTGAACACTGAAGCTTTCTTT.

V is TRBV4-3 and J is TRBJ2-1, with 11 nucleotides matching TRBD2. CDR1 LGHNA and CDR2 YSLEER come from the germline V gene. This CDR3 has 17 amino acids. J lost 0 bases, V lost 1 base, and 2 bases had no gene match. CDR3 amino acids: CASSQGLAGSSYNEQFF. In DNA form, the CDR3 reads TGCGCCAGCAGCCAAGGACTAGCGGGAAGCTCCTACAATGAGCAGTTCTTC.

CDR3 DNA sequence: TGTGCCAGCAGCGTAGGTAGTAGCGGCACCCAAGAGACCCAGTACTTC. Its translation is CASSVGSSGTQETQYF. The rearrangement uses TRBV9 and TRBJ2-5; D is perhaps TRBD2 (6 bases). Trimming removed 0 bases from V and 1 base from J, with 13 bases in between. There are 16 residues in the CDR3. Per the germline V gene, CDR1 is SGDLS and CDR2 is YYNGEE. The full variable domain, its missing parts supplied by reference TRBV9 and TRBJ2-5, is DSGVTQTPKHLITATGQRVTLRCSPRSGDLSVYWYQQSLDQGLQFLIQYYNGEERAKGNILERFSAQQFPDLHSELNLSSLELGDSALYFCASSVGSSGTQETQYFGPGTRLLVL.

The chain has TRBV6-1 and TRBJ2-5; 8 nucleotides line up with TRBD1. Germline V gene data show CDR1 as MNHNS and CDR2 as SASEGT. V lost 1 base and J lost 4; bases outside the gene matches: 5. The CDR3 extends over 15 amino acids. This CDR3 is CASSEVDRARETQYF. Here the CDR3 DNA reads TGTGCCAGCAGTGAAGTGGACAGGGCACGAGAGACCCAGTACTTC.

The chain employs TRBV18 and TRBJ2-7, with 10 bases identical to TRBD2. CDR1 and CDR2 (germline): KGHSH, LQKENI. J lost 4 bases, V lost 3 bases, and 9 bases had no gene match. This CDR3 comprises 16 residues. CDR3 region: CASSPRAGGPPYEQYF. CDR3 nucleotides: TGTGCCAGCTCACCTAGAGCGGGAGGGCCTCCGTACGAGCAGTACTTC. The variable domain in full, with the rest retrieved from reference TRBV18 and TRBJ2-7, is NAGVMQNPRHLVRRRGQEARLRCSPMKGHSHVYWYRQLPEEGLKFMVYLQKENIIDESGMPKERFSAEFPKEGPSILRIQQVVRGDSAAYFCASSPRAGGPPYEQYFGPGTRLTVT.

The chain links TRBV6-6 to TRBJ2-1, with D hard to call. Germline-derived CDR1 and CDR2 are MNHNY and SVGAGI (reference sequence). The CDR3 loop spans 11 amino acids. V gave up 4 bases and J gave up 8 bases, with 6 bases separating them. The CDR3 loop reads CASSSLHEQFF. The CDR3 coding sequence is TGTGCCAGCAGTTCCCTCCATGAGCAGTTCTTC.

Written as DNA, the CDR3 is TGTGCCAGCTCACCCCTCGACAGGGGAAACACTGAAGCTTTCTTT. It specifies CASSPLDRGNTEAFF. The chain combines TRBV18 with TRBJ1-1; 8 bases align to TRBD1. The CDR3 is 15 residues long. V was clipped by 3 bases and J by 2 bases; unmatched bases: 5. Germline CDR1 KGHSH, CDR2 LQKENI.

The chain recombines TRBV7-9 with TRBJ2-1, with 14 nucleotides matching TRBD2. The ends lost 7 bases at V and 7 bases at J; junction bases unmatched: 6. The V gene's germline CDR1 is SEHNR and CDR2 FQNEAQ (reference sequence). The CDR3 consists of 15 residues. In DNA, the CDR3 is TGTGCCAGCACCCAGGGACTAGCGGGGGTGAATGAGCAGTTCTTC. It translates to CASTQGLAGVNEQFF.

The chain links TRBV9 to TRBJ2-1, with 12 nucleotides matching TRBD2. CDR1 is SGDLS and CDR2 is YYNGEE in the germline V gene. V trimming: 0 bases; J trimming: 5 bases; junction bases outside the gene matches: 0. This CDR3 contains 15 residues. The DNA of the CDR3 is TGTGCCAGCAGCGTAGGACTAGCGGGGGACAATGAGCAGTTCTTC. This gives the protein CASSVGLAGDNEQFF.

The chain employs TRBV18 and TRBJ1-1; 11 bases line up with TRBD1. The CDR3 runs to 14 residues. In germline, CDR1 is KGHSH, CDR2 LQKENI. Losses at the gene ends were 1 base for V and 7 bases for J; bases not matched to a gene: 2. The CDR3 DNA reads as TGTGCCAGCTCACCACGGGACAGGGGGATTGAAGCTTTCTTT. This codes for CASSPRDRGIEAFF.

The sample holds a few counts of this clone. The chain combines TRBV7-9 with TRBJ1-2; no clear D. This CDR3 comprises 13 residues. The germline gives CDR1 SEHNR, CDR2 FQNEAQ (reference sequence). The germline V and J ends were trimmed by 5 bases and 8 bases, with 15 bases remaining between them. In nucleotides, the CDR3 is TGTGCCAGCAGCCCTAGCCCGGGTTTCGGCTACACCTTC. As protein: CASSPSPGFGYTF.

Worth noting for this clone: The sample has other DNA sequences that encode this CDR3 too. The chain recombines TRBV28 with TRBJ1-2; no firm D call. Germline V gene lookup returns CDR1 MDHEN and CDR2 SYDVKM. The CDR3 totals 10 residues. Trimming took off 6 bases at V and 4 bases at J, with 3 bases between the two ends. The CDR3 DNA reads TGTGCCAGCAGGAGCTATGGCTACACCTTC. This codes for CASRSYGYTF.

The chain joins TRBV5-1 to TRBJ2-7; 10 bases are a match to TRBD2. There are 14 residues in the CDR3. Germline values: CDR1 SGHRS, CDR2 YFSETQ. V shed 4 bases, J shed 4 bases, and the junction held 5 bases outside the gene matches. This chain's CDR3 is CASSSGLAAYEQYF. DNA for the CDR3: TGCGCCAGCAGCAGCGGACTAGCGGCATACGAGCAGTACTTC.

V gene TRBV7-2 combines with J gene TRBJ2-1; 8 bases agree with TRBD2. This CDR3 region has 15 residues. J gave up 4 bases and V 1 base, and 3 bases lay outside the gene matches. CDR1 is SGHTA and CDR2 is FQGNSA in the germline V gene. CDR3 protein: CASSLGTSSYNEQFF. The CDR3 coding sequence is TGTGCCAGCAGCTTAGGGACTAGCTCTTACAATGAGCAGTTCTTC.

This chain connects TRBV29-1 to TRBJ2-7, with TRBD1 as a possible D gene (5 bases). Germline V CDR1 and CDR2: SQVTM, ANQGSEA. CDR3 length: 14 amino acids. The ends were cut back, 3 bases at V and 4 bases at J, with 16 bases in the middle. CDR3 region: CSVESQGKKYEQYF. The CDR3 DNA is TGCAGCGTTGAGAGTCAGGGAAAGAAGTACGAGCAGTACTTC.

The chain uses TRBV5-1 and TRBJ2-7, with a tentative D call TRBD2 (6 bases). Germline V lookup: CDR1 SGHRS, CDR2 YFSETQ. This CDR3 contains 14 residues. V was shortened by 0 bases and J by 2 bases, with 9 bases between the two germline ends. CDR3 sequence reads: CASSLALAPYEQYF. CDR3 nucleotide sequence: TGCGCCAGCAGCTTGGCCCTAGCGCCCTACGAGCAGTACTTC.